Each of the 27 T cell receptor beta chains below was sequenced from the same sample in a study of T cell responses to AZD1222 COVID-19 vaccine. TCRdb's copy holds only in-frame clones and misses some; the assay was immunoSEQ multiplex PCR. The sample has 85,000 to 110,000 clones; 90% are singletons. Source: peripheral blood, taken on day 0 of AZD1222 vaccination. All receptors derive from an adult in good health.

The CDR3 DNA reads TGTGCCAGCTCACCGACAGGGGGCGAGAAGACCCAGTACTTC. Protein sequence: CASSPTGGEKTQYF. The rearrangement links TRBV18 to TRBJ2-5, with 10 bases lining up with TRBD1. Germline V CDR1 and CDR2: KGHSH, LQKENI. The CDR3 covers 14 residues. J gave up 6 bases and V 3 bases, and 4 bases lay outside the gene matches. Variable domain in full (rest from reference TRBV18 and TRBJ2-5): NAGVMQNPRHLVRRRGQEARLRCSPMKGHSHVYWYRQLPEEGLKFMVYLQKENIIDESGMPKERFSAEFPKEGPSILRIQQVVRGDSAAYFCASSPTGGEKTQYFGPGTRLLVL.

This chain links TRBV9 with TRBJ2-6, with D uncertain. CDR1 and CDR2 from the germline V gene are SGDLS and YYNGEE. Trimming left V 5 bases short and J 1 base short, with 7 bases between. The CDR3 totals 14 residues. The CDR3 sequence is CASSRLSGANVLTF. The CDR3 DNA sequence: TGTGCCAGCAGTCGATTATCTGGGGCCAACGTCCTGACTTTC.

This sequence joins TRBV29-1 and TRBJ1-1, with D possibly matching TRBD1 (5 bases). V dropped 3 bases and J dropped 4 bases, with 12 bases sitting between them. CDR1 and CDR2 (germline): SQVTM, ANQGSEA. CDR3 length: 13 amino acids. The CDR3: CSVDVSGGTEAFF. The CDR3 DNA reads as TGCAGCGTTGACGTTTCGGGGGGCACTGAAGCTTTCTTT.

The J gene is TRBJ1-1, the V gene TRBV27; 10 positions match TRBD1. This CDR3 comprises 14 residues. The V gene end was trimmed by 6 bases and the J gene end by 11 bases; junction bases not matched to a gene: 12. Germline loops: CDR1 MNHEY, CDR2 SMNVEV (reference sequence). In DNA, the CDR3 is TGTGCCAGCAGATCGCGGGACAGGGGCTTAGGGGCTTTCTTT. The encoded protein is CASRSRDRGLGAFF.

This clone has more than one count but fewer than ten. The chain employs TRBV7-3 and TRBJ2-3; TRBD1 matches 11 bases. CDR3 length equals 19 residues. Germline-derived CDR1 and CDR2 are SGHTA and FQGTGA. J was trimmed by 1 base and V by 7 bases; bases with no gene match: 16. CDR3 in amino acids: CASTQERTGGAGGTDTQYF. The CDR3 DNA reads TGTGCCAGCACCCAAGAAAGGACAGGGGGCGCAGGGGGCACAGATACGCAGTATTTT.

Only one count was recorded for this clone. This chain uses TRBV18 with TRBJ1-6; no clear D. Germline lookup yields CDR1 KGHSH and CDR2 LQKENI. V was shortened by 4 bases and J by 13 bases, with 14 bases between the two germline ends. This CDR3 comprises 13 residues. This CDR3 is CASSLDSIGPLHF. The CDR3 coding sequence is TGTGCCAGCTCACTAGATTCCATTGGGCCCCTCCACTTT.

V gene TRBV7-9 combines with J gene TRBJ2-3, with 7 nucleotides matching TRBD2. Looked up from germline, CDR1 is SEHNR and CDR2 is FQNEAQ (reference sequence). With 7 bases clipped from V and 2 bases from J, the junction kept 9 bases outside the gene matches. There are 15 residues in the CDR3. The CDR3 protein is CASIGSSGVTDTQYF. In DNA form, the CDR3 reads TGTGCCAGCATCGGTTCCAGCGGGGTCACAGATACGCAGTATTTT.

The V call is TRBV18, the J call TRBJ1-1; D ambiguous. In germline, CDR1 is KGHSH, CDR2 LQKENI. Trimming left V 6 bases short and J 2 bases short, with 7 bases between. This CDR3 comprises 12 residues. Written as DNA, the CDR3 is TGTGCCAGCTCTCCAACAAACACTGAAGCTTTCTTT. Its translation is CASSPTNTEAFF.

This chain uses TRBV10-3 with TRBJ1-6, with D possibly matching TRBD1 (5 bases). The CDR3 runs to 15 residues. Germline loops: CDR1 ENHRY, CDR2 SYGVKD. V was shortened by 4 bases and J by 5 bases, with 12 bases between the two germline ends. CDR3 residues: CAISGRDGDNSPLHF. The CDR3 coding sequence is TGTGCCATCAGTGGACGGGACGGAGATAATTCACCCCTCCACTTT.

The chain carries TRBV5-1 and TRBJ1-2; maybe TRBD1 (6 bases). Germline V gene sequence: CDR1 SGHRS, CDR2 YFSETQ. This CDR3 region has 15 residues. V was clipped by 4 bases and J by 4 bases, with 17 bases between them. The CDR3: CASSAQDSEFYGYTF. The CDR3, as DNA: TGCGCCAGCAGCGCGCAGGACAGCGAATTCTATGGCTACACCTTC.

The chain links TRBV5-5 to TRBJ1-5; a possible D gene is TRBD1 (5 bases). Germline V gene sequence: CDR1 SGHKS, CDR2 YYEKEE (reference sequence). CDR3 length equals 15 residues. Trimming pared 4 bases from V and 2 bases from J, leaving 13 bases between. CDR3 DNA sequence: TGTGCCAGCAGCCAGAACCAGGGAGGCAATCAGCCCCAGCATTTT. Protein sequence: CASSQNQGGNQPQHF.

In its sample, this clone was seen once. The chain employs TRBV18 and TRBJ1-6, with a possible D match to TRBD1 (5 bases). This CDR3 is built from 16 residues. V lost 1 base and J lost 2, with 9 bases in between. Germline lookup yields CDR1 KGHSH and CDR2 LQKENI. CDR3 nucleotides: TGTGCCAGCTCACCACAGAGACAGACCTATAATTCACCCCTCCACTTT. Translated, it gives CASSPQRQTYNSPLHF.

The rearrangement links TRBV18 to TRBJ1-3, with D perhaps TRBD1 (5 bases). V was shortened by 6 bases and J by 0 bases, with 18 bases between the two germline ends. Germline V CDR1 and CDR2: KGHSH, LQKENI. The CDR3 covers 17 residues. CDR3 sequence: CASSPPGGENSGNTIYF. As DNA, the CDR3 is TGTGCCAGCTCCCCCCCGGGGGGGGAAAACTCTGGAAACACCATATATTTT.

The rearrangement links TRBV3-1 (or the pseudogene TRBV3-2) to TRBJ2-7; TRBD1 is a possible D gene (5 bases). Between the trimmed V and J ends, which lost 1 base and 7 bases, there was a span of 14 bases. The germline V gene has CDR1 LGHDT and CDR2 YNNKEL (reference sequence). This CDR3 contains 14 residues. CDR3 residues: CASSQGPGLGEQYF. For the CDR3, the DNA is TGTGCCAGCAGCCAAGGTCCAGGGTTGGGGGAGCAGTACTTC.

For the CDR3, the DNA is TGTGCCAGCAGCCCTACGGGCTTAAGTACCGGGGAGCTGTTTTTT. It codes for CASSPTGLSTGELFF. The rearrangement links TRBV11-3 to TRBJ2-2; D remains unclear. Looked up from germline, CDR1 is SGHNT and CDR2 is YENEEA. The CDR3 is 15 residues long. With 5 bases removed from V and 5 bases from J, the gap between germline ends came to 15 bases.

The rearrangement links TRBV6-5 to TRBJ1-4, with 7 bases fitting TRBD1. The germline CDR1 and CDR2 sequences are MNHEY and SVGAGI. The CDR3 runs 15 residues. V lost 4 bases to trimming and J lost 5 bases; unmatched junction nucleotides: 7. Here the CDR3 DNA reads TGTGCCAGCAGTTCTTGGACAGGAGGGAATGAAAAACTGTTTTTT. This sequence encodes CASSSWTGGNEKLFF.

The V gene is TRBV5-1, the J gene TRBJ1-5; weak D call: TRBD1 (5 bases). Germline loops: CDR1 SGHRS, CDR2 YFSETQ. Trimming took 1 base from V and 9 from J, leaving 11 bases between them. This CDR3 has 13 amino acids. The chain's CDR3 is CASSLYGTGPQHF. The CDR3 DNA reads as TGCGCCAGCAGCTTGTACGGGACTGGGCCCCAGCATTTT.

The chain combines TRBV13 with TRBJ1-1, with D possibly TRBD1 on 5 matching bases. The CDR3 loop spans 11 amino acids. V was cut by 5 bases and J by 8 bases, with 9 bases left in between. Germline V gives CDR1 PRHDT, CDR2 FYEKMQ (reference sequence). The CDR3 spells CASSPGTEAFF. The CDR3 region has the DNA TGTGCCAGCAGCCCCGGGACCGAAGCTTTCTTT.

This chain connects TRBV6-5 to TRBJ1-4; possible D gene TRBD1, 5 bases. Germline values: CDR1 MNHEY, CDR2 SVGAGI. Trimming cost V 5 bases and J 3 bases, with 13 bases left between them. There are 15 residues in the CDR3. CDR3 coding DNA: TGTGCCAGCAGTAGGGCTTGGGGGTCTAATGAAAAACTGTTTTTT. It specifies CASSRAWGSNEKLFF.

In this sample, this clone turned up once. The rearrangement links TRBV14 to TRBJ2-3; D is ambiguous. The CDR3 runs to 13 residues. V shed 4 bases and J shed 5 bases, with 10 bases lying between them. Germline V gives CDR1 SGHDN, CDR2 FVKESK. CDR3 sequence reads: CASSPRMGDTQYF. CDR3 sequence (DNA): TGTGCCAGCAGCCCCCGGATGGGAGATACGCAGTATTTT.

The CDR3 reads CASSQDGASGPLIWETQYF. Here the CDR3 DNA reads TGTGCCAGCAGCCAAGATGGAGCTAGCGGACCGCTGATTTGGGAGACCCAGTACTTC. The chain has TRBV4-2 and TRBJ2-5; 7 bases agree with TRBD2. The CDR3 has 19 amino acids. V lost 0 bases, J lost 5 bases, and 18 bases stayed unmatched. CDR1 is LGHNA and CDR2 is YNFKEQ in the germline V gene.

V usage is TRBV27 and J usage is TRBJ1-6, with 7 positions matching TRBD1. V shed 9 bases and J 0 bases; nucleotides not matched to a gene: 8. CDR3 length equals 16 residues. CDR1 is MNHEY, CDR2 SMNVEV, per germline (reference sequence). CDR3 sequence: CASKTGIRSYNSPLHF. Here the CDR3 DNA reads TGTGCCAGTAAGACAGGGATACGCTCCTATAATTCACCCCTCCACTTT.

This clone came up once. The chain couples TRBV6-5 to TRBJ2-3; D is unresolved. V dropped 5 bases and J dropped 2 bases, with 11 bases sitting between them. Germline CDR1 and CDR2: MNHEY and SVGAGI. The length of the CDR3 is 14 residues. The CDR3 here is CASSRLTFTDTQYF. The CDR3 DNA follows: TGTGCCAGCAGTCGCCTGACATTCACAGATACGCAGTATTTT.

This CDR3 reads CASSKVPRVRMNTEAFF. The CDR3 DNA reads TGTGCCAGCAGCAAAGTCCCCAGGGTTCGTATGAACACTGAAGCTTTCTTT. V gene TRBV21-1 combines with J gene TRBJ1-1; the table's D call of TRBD1 was not tested on the DNA. TRBV21-1 is designated a pseudogene. This CDR3 has 17 residues.

For the CDR3, the DNA is TGTGCCAGCAGCGCGAGGGAGACCGGGGAGCTGTTTTTT. Translating it yields CASSARETGELFF. The chain combines TRBV9 with TRBJ2-2; TRBD2 might be the D (5 bases). The germline V gene encodes CDR1 SGDLS and CDR2 YYNGEE. Trimming took off 3 bases at V and 5 bases at J, with 8 bases between the two ends. This CDR3 is 13 amino acids long.

CDR3 nucleotides: TGTGCCAGCAGCGTAGAAGGTGCGGAGACCCAGTACTTC. The encoded protein is CASSVEGAETQYF. The J gene is TRBJ2-5, the V gene TRBV9; D is unclear. The CDR3 contains 13 residues. The germline V gene encodes CDR1 SGDLS and CDR2 YYNGEE. V lost 0 bases, J lost 5 bases, and 8 bases lay in between.

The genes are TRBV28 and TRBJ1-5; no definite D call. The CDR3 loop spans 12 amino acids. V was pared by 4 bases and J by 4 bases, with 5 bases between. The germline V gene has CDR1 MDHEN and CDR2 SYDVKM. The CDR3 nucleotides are TGTGCCAGCAGTTCGATGAATCAGCCCCAGCATTTT. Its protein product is CASSSMNQPQHF. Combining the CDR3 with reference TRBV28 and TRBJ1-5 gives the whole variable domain DVKVTQSSRYLVKRTGEKVFLECVQDMDHENMFWYRQDPGLGLRLIYFSYDVKMKEKGDIPEGYSVSREKKERFSLILESASTNQTSMYLCASSSMNQPQHFGDGTRLSIL.